This T cell receptor beta chain emerged from a study of cytomegalovirus exposure and HLA in healthy donors. PCR primers comprised 60 Vbeta and 13 Jbeta primers. Original analysis: A follow-up analysis tallied tens of millions of unique TCR beta chains, roughly 11 million shared. Profiling relied on immunoSEQ multiplex PCR, and the TCRdb table lists in-frame clones only, not all of them. The DNA gave D and trimming, while V, J and clone size come from that table. In the table there are 150,000 to 200,000 clones, around 75% of which are singletons. General study points: The study carried out a later analysis of TCR beta sequences. It associated around 17,000 of them with specific HLA alleles at a false discovery rate of 0.05.

Comments on this clone: Its antigen remains unknown.

V gave up 3 bases and J gave up 1 base, with 9 bases separating them. The CDR3 is 14 residues long. The germline gives CDR1 MNHEY, CDR2 SMNVEV (reference sequence). The sample taken for sequencing was PBMCs. This TCR was sampled from a male donor in good health and CMV-seronegative. J is TRBJ1-1 and V is TRBV27; TRBD1 might be the D (5 bases). The CDR3 reads CASSFRAENTEAFF. CDR3 nucleotide sequence: TGTGCCAGCAGTTTCAGGGCGGAGAACACTGAAGCTTTCTTT.